The 18 T cell receptor beta chains below all came from one sample that was sequenced in a study of T cell repertoires in cytomegalovirus infection. TCRdb analysed the reads with MiXCR anew, one entry per CDR3 protein. The table lists around 740,000 distinct CDR3 sequences, less than 40% of them singletons. Sequences were obtained from PBMCs. These receptors came from a human donor in good health (CMV status not recorded). Some clones in this sample may be carry-over from other donors' samples.

The V gene is TRBV7-3, the J gene TRBJ1-6, with D possibly being TRBD1 (5 bases). The germline V and J ends were trimmed by 2 bases and 13 bases, with 18 bases remaining between them. Per germline, CDR1 SGHTA and CDR2 FQGTGA. The CDR3 is 15 amino acids. CDR3 loop: CASSLEAGLAAPLHF. Here the CDR3 DNA reads TGTGCCAGCAGCTTAGAGGCAGGGCTTGCAGCTCCCCTCCACTTT.

The chain links TRBV28 to TRBJ2-6; no clear D gene. V lost 2 bases and J 0 bases, leaving 5 bases between the germline ends. Per the germline V gene, CDR1 is MDHEN and CDR2 is SYDVKM. CDR3 length equals 15 residues. The CDR3 DNA reads as TGTGCCAGCAGTTTAGTCAACTCTGGGGCCAACGTCCTGACTTTC. It yields the protein CASSLVNSGANVLTF.

The chain employs TRBV28 and TRBJ1-1; 10 positions match TRBD1. V shed 5 bases and J 12 bases; nucleotides not matched to a gene: 6. The CDR3 runs to 12 residues. Germline V lookup: CDR1 MDHEN, CDR2 SYDVKM. CDR3 loop: CASSPGQGKSFF. The CDR3 nucleotides are TGTGCCAGCAGTCCGGGACAGGGGAAATCTTTCTTT.

With respect to this clonotype: This may be a read error: a much more frequent sequence differs by one nucleotide. The genes are TRBV6-6 and TRBJ2-3; D gene unclear. CDR3 length: 13 amino acids. Trimming cost V 0 bases and J 8 bases, with 9 bases left between them. Looked up from germline, CDR1 is MNHNY and CDR2 is SVGAGI (reference sequence). The CDR3 coding sequence is TGTGCCAGCAGTTACTCTTACGAGGTTACGCAGTATTTT. It is translated as CASSYSYEVTQYF.

This clonotype was picked up a small number of times. The V and J genes are TRBV7-2 and TRBJ1-2; tentatively, D is TRBD1 (5 bases). Germline V CDR1 and CDR2: SGHTA, FQGNSA. The V and J ends lost 2 bases and 0 bases respectively, with 13 bases between them. The CDR3 totals 16 residues. The CDR3 DNA follows: TGTGCCAGCAGCTTACGGGGGGTCATAGCTAACTATGGCTACACCTTC. Translation gives CASSLRGVIANYGYTF.

The chain combines TRBV12-3 or TRBV12-4 with TRBJ1-2, with a possible D match to TRBD1 (5 bases). The CDR3 loop spans 14 amino acids. V lost 4 bases, J lost 5 bases, and 14 bases lay in between. The CDR3: CASSSGTDGYGYTF. CDR3 nucleotide sequence: TGTGCCAGCAGTTCCGGGACGGATGGTTATGGCTACACCTTC.

V is TRBV5-1 and J is TRBJ2-2; possible D gene TRBD2, 6 bases. Trimming shortened V by 0 bases and J by 6 bases, and 9 bases separated the two germline ends. The germline V gene encodes CDR1 SGHRS and CDR2 YFSETQ. CDR3 length equals 14 residues. Here the CDR3 reads CASSLDPSAGELFF. CDR3 bases: TGCGCCAGCAGCTTGGATCCTAGCGCCGGGGAGCTGTTTTTT.

On this clonotype: Sequence at one end of the junction differs from germline and may be a read error. The J gene is TRBJ2-2, the V gene TRBV7-6; D possibly corresponds to TRBD2 (6 bases). The CDR3 consists of 16 residues. The V gene's germline CDR1 is SGHVS and CDR2 FNYEAQ. The CDR3 protein is CASSLGTPPYTGELFF. The DNA of the CDR3 is TGTGCTAGCAGCTTAGGGACTCCTCCGTACACCGGGGAGCTGTTTTTT.

The chain recombines TRBV6-6 with TRBJ1-3; D gene uncertain. Trimming took off 6 bases at V and 0 bases at J, with 12 bases between the two ends. Germline CDR1 reads MNHNY; CDR2 reads SVGAGI (reference sequence). The CDR3 has 15 amino acids. Here the CDR3 DNA reads TGTGCCAGCAGATACGTCACGGGCTCTGGAAACACCATATATTTT. Translating it yields CASRYVTGSGNTIYF.

Turning to this clonotype: This may be a read error: a much more frequent sequence differs by one nucleotide. The chain couples TRBV7-6 to TRBJ2-3; D gene uncertain. The CDR3 runs to 15 residues. CDR1 SGHVS and CDR2 FNYEAQ come from the germline V gene. This CDR3 reads CDSSLIPPTGDTQYF. The CDR3, as DNA: TGTGACAGCAGCTTAATCCCCCCTACGGGTGATACGCAGTATTTT.

This clonotype was seen more than once but under ten times. The chain recombines TRBV6-5 with TRBJ2-1; D is unresolved. The CDR3 consists of 17 residues. Between the trimmed V and J ends, which lost 5 bases and 0 bases, there was a span of 17 bases. Germline lookup yields CDR1 MNHEY and CDR2 SVGAGI. The CDR3, as DNA: TGTGCCAGCAGTAGAACACGGGCCGTGATCTCCTACAATGAGCAGTTCTTC. Translated, it gives CASSRTRAVISYNEQFF.

The table lists this clonotype with a few counts. J is TRBJ2-1 and V is TRBV2; D tentatively reads TRBD1 or TRBD2 (5 bases each). Trimming shortened V by 3 bases and J by 7 bases, and 10 bases separated the two germline ends. The CDR3 is made up of 13 amino acids. Per the germline V gene, CDR1 is SNHLY and CDR2 is FYNNEI. The CDR3, as DNA: TGTGCCAGCAGTGAGGGACCAGGAAATGAGCAGTTCTTC. It specifies CASSEGPGNEQFF.

A word on this clonotype: A read error is likely, as this CDR3 ends without the conserved phenylalanine or tryptophan. J is TRBJ2-7 and V is TRBV28; tentatively, D is TRBD1 (5 bases). V dropped 6 bases and J dropped 5 bases, with 11 bases sitting between them. CDR1 is MDHEN and CDR2 is SYDVKM in the germline V gene. This CDR3 is 12 amino acids long. The CDR3 coding sequence is TGTGCCAGCAGAGTCACAGGCAACGAGCAGTACTAC. Translated: CASRVTGNEQYY.

This rearrangement joins TRBV10-3 to TRBJ1-1, with D uncertain. Trimming left V 6 bases short and J 3 bases short, with 14 bases between. The CDR3 consists of 14 residues. Germline V lookup: CDR1 ENHRY, CDR2 SYGVKD. CDR3 sequence: CAIRPGIFDTEAFF. For the CDR3, the DNA is TGTGCCATCAGACCCGGGATTTTCGACACTGAAGCTTTCTTT.

The table lists this clonotype with many counts. J is TRBJ2-2 and V is TRBV28; perhaps TRBD1 as D (6 bases). V lost 7 bases and J 3 bases, leaving 15 bases between the germline ends. Per germline, CDR1 MDHEN and CDR2 SYDVKM. The CDR3 loop spans 15 amino acids. The DNA for the CDR3 is TGTGCCAGCACTGCCAGGGGAAGAGACACCGGGGAGCTGTTTTTT. Protein: CASTARGRDTGELFF.

This clonotype was seen a few times. This rearrangement joins TRBV28 to TRBJ2-7; 12 bases are shared with TRBD2. Germline lookup yields CDR1 MDHEN and CDR2 SYDVKM. Unmatched junction bases numbered 11, after V lost 3 bases and J lost 2 bases. This CDR3 region has 18 residues. The CDR3 bases are TGTGCCAGCAGTTTTCTAGGACTAGCGGGGCCTTCAACCTACGAGCAGTACTTC. Protein product: CASSFLGLAGPSTYEQYF.

The chain employs TRBV9 and TRBJ1-2; unclear D gene. The CDR3 is made up of 14 amino acids. V dropped 4 bases and J dropped 4 bases, with 14 bases sitting between them. CDR1 is SGDLS and CDR2 is YYNGEE in the germline V gene. The DNA of the CDR3 is TGTGCCAGCAGCCCCCGGCAGAGTGTCTATGGCTACACCTTC. It yields the protein CASSPRQSVYGYTF.

The rearrangement uses TRBV6-5 and TRBJ1-5; possible D gene TRBD1, 5 bases. Looked up from germline, CDR1 is MNHEY and CDR2 is SVGAGI. CDR3 length: 13 amino acids. V was shortened by 5 bases and J by 7 bases, with 12 bases between the two germline ends. Written as DNA, the CDR3 is TGTGCCAGCAGTATCAGGGTTCTCCAGCCCCAGCATTTT. Translation gives CASSIRVLQPQHF.